The rows below give T cell receptor beta chains drawn from one sample of a study of metastatic and nonmetastatic thyroid tumors. TCRdb used MiXCR to call clones anew from the PCR reads. The sample consists of 49,000 or so clones, under 30% of them appearing once. The sample consisted of blood. The receptors derive from a male donor with papillary thyroid cancer or a benign thyroid nodule (not recorded which). Some clones in this sample may be carry-over from other donors' samples. The CDR3 runs from the conserved cysteine through the conserved F or W. Each record gives: J gene, CDR3 length, clone size, D gene, V gene, CDR3 DNA, CDR3 protein. The D gene is left open where the match is weak. Clone size is given for some rows only: seen once, a few or many times, or a class if the clone is expanded.

>TRBJ2-1|18|large|TRBD2|TRBV28
TGTGCCAGCAGTCCCAAGACTAGCGGGAACCCTACCTACAATGAGCAGTTCTTC
CASSPKTSGNPTYNEQFF
>TRBJ2-3|18|.|TRBD2|TRBV20-1
TGCAGTGCTAGTATGAAGCGGGAGAAGGCGTGGAGCACAGATACGCAGTATTTT
CSASMKREKAWSTDTQYF
>TRBJ2-1|16|.|.|TRBV6-5
TGTGCCAGCAGTTCCGGAGGGACATCGGTGGTCAATGAGCAGTTCTTC
CASSSGGTSVVNEQFF
>TRBJ2-7|14|medium-sized|TRBD2|TRBV28
TGTGCCGGGAGCCGAAGCGGGGGATCCTACGAGCAGTACTTC
CAGSRSGGSYEQYF
>TRBJ1-1|14|many|.|TRBV20-1
TGCAGTGCTAACATCATGCCTATGAACACTGAAGCTTTCTTT
CSANIMPMNTEAFF
>TRBJ2-7|15|.|TRBD2|TRBV7-2
TGTGCCAGCAGCGTCGGACTAGCGGGACTCTACGAGCAGTACTTC
CASSVGLAGLYEQYF
>TRBJ2-1|11|many|.|TRBV15
TGTGCCACCAGGTCAAACGGTGAGCAGTTCTTC
CATRSNGEQFF
>TRBJ2-7|14|.|.|TRBV5-8
TGTGCCAGCAGCCTAGAGAGGTCCGGGGGCGAGCAGTACTTC
CASSLERSGGEQYF
>TRBJ2-6|19|.|.|TRBV5-1
TGCGCCAGCAGGAAGTGGGGAGCGGGTGCCCGCTCTGGGGCCAACGTCCTGACTTTC
CASRKWGAGARSGANVLTF
>TRBJ2-4|13|once|TRBD2|TRBV20-1
TGCAGTGCCAGGACTAGCGGGAGGCCGGGACAGTACTTC
CSARTSGRPGQYF
>TRBJ2-2|15|few|.|TRBV6-2/TRBV6-3
TGTGCCAGCAGTCTCCATAGCCGGAACACCGGGGAGCTGTTTTTT
CASSLHSRNTGELFF
>TRBJ1-1|16|.|.|TRBV6-1
TGTGCCAGCAGTGAGCCTTCTTGCAGAGGGATATCTGAAGCTTTCTTT
CASSEPSCRGISEAFF
>TRBJ1-5|14|once|.|TRBV30
TGTGCCTGGAGTTTGGAAAGTTTGGATCAGCCCCAGCATTTT
CAWSLESLDQPQHF
>TRBJ1-3|13|many|.|TRBV20-1
TGCAGTGCTATACAAAGGTTCGGAAACACCATATATTTT
CSAIQRFGNTIYF
>TRBJ2-3|17|few|TRBD2|TRBV29-1
TGCAGCGTTGCGGGGACTAGCTATACGCAGATCACAGATACGCAGTATTTT
CSVAGTSYTQITDTQYF
>TRBJ2-7|13|medium-sized|.|TRBV19
TGTGCCAGTATGGGGGGCAACGGGTACGAGCAGTACTTC
CASMGGNGYEQYF
>TRBJ2-7|15|.|TRBD1|TRBV10-3
TGTGCCATCAGTCAGGGGACAGTCAGCTCCTACGAGCAGTACTTC
CAISQGTVSSYEQYF
>TRBJ2-1|16|many|.|TRBV7-9
TGTGCCAGCAGCCTGGGGGCGGGAAGAGCCGCCAATGAGCAGTTCTTC
CASSLGAGRAANEQFF
>TRBJ1-2|13|.|.|TRBV6-1
TGTGCCAGCAGTGAAGCCGGGGTCGACGGCTACACCTTC
CASSEAGVDGYTF
>TRBJ1-6|16|many|.|TRBV9
TGTGCCAGCAGCGTAGGGAGCAGCTCCTATAATTCACCCCTCCACTTT
CASSVGSSSYNSPLHF
>TRBJ2-7|14|many|TRBD2|TRBV20-1
TGCAGTGCTACTAGCGGGAGGCATACCTACGAGCAGTACTTC
CSATSGRHTYEQYF
>TRBJ1-1|10|many|.|TRBV20-1
TGCAGGGGCCCCGAGGAGGGAGCTTTCTTT
CRGPEEGAFF
>TRBJ2-1|14|.|TRBD1|TRBV5-1
TGCGCCAGCAGCACACAGGGGGCGGACAATGAGCAGTTCTTC
CASSTQGADNEQFF
>TRBJ2-7|15|.|TRBD2|TRBV7-6
TGTGCCAGCAGATTAGAGATAGCGGGCCCCTCTGAGCAGTACTTC
CASRLEIAGPSEQYF
>TRBJ2-1|16|.|.|TRBV11-1
TGTGCCAGCAGCGGAATGACGGAAAGCTCCTACAATGAGCAGTTCTTC
CASSGMTESSYNEQFF
>TRBJ2-7|14|few|.|TRBV27
TGTGCCTGCAGTTCCACCGACAGCACCTACGAGCAGTACTTC
CACSSTDSTYEQYF
>TRBJ2-7|13|few|.|TRBV6-1
TGTGCCATCAGTACCCCCCCCAGGGATGATCAGTACTTC
CAISTPPRDDQYF
>TRBJ2-7|12|medium-sized|TRBD1|TRBV30
TGTGCCTGGGAGACAGGGTCAATCGAGCAGTACTTC
CAWETGSIEQYF
>TRBJ2-7|14|.|.|TRBV28
TGTGCCAGCGGAAACAGGGGAGGCTCCTACGAGCAGTACTTC
CASGNRGGSYEQYF
>TRBJ1-5|15|.|TRBD1|TRBV6-2/TRBV6-3
TGTGCCAGCAGTTCTTGGGACAGGCTGAATCAGCCCCAGCATTTT
CASSSWDRLNQPQHF
>TRBJ2-2|13|many|.|TRBV24-1
TGTGCCTCCCGCGGGGACGGGACCGGGGAGCTGTTTTTT
CASRGDGTGELFF
>TRBJ1-1|12|few|.|TRBV6-2/TRBV6-3
TGTGCCACCACCGGGACATCAACTGAAGCTTTCTTT
CATTGTSTEAFF
>TRBJ2-7|13|medium-sized|.|TRBV19
TGTGCCAGTAGTGACCGAGCCGGACGCGAGCAGTACTTC
CASSDRAGREQYF
>TRBJ2-2|14|few|.|TRBV12-3/TRBV12-4
TGTGCCAGCAGTTTGTCCGGGGCTCGAGGGGAGCTGTTTTTT
CASSLSGARGELFF
>TRBJ1-2|14|.|TRBD1|TRBV7-9
TGTGCCAGCAGCCTATGGACAGGGCAGTATGGCTACACCTTC
CASSLWTGQYGYTF
>TRBJ1-4|12|many|.|TRBV20-1
TGCAGTGCTGCCTCGATTAATGAAAAACTGTTTTTT
CSAASINEKLFF
>TRBJ2-7|14|many|TRBD2|TRBV3-1
TGTGCCAGCAGCCAAGCGGGGGGGCGCGCCGAGCAGTACTTC
CASSQAGGRAEQYF
>TRBJ1-6|14|many|.|TRBV27
TGTGCCAGCAGTTTACAGTTAGTCAGTTTACCCCTCCACTTT
CASSLQLVSLPLHF
>TRBJ2-7|12|.|TRBD1|TRBV20-1
TGCAGTGCTAGACGGGACAGCTACGAGCAGTACTTC
CSARRDSYEQYF
>TRBJ1-1|13|many|.|TRBV6-1
TGTGCCAGCAGAATAGACATGAACACTGAAGCTTTCTTT
CASRIDMNTEAFF